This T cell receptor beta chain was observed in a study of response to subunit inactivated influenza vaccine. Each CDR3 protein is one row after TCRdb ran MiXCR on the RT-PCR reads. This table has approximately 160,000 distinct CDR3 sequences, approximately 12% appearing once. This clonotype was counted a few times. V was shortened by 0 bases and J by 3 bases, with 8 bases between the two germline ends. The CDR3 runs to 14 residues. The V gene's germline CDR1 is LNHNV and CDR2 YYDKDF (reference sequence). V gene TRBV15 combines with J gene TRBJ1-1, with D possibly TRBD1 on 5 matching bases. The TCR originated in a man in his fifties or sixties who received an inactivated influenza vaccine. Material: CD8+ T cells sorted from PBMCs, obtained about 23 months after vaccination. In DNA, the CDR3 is TGTGCCACCAGCAGAGATCGGGGGTACACTGAAGCTTTCTTT. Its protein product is CATSRDRGYTEAFF.